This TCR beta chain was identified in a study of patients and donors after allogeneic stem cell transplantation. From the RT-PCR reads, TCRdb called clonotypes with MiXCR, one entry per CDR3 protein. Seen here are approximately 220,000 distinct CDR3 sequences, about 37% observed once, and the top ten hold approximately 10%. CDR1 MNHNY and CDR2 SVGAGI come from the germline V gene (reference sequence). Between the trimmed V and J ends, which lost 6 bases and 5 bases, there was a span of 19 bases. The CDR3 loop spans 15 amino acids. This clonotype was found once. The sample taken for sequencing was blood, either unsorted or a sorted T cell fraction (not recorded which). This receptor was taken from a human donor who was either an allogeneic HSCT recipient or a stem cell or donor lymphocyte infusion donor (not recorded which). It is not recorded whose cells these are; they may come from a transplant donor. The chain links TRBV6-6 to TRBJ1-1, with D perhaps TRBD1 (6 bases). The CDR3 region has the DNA TGTGCCAGCAGGGATACACAGGGCCTGAGAACTGAAGCTTTCTTT. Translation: CASRDTQGLRTEAFF.